The 25 T cell receptor beta chains listed next were all sequenced from one sample in a study of blood T cell repertoires in COVID-19. Profiled with immunoSEQ multiplex PCR; TCRdb holds only in-frame clones, not every one. The table includes about 140,000 clones, roughly nine tenths detected once. Input material: peripheral blood. The receptors stem from a human donor in a cohort sampled during active COVID-19.

This clone was found once. J is TRBJ2-7 and V is TRBV30, with 13 bases aligning to TRBD2. This CDR3 contains 18 residues. Germline loops: CDR1 GTSNPN, CDR2 SVGIG (reference sequence). J gave up 0 bases and V 1 base, and 9 bases lay outside the gene matches. The CDR3 spells CAWSAGTSGIRGSYEQYF. The CDR3 DNA reads as TGTGCCTGGAGTGCCGGGACTAGCGGGATCAGGGGCTCCTACGAGCAGTACTTC.

This clone has more than one count but fewer than ten. This chain connects TRBV15 to TRBJ1-2; D ambiguous. Germline loops: CDR1 LNHNV, CDR2 YYDKDF (reference sequence). This CDR3 has 13 amino acids. Trimming cost V 5 bases and J 1 base, with 8 bases left between them. This CDR3 is CATSDDNNYGYTF. DNA for the CDR3: TGTGCCACCAGCGATGACAATAACTATGGCTACACCTTC.

The V and J genes are TRBV5-5 and TRBJ2-5; 10 nucleotides match TRBD1. The trim removed 0 bases at V and 5 bases at J, leaving 7 bases unmatched. This CDR3 has 16 amino acids. The germline V gene encodes CDR1 SGHKS and CDR2 YYEKEE (reference sequence). The CDR3 DNA follows: TGTGCCAGCAGCTTGGTCGGGACAGGGGTCGGGGAGACCCAGTACTTC. Its protein is CASSLVGTGVGETQYF.

The rearrangement links TRBV7-2 to TRBJ2-5, with 15 positions matching TRBD2. The CDR3 has 16 residues. J gave up 5 bases and V 4 bases, and 5 bases lay outside the gene matches. Per the germline V gene, CDR1 is SGHTA and CDR2 is FQGNSA. CDR3 nucleotide sequence: TGTGCCAGCAGCTCCGGGACTAGCGGGGGGAGGGAGACCCAGTACTTC. It translates to CASSSGTSGGRETQYF. Looking up the rest from reference TRBV7-2 and TRBJ2-5 gives the full variable domain: GAGVSQSPSNKVTEKGKDVELRCDPISGHTALYWYRQSLGQGLEFLIYFQGNSAPDKSGLPSDRFSAERTGGSVSTLTIQRTQQEDSAVYLCASSSGTSGGRETQYFGPGTRLLVL.

Only a few counts were recorded for this clone. The V and J genes are TRBV14 and TRBJ2-7; 7 nucleotides line up with TRBD1. The germline V gene encodes CDR1 SGHDN and CDR2 FVKESK. This CDR3 is built from 14 residues. V shed 5 bases and J 2 bases; nucleotides not matched to a gene: 6. The CDR3: CASSGRTGPYEQYF. In DNA, the CDR3 is TGTGCCAGCAGCGGTCGGACAGGACCCTACGAGCAGTACTTC.

V and J are TRBV7-9 and TRBJ1-1, with 7 bases aligning to TRBD1. J lost 1 base, V lost 4 bases, and 9 bases had no gene match. This CDR3 comprises 16 residues. Germline CDR1 SEHNR, CDR2 FQNEAQ (reference sequence). CDR3 loop: CASSSPAGGANTEAFF. The CDR3 DNA sequence: TGTGCCAGCAGCTCCCCCGCAGGGGGAGCGAACACTGAAGCTTTCTTT.

The chain has TRBV6-5 and TRBJ2-7; 8 bases fit TRBD1. The CDR3 is 15 residues long. CDR1 is MNHEY, CDR2 SVGAGI, per germline. V was pared by 4 bases and J by 3 bases, with 8 bases of the junction left unmatched. CDR3 coding DNA: TGTGCCAGCAGTTCGACAGGGGCCGCAGGCTACGAGCAGTACTTC. As protein: CASSSTGAAGYEQYF.

The chain has TRBV7-2 and TRBJ2-7; 8 positions agree with TRBD1. The CDR3 loop spans 17 amino acids. Germline V gene sequence: CDR1 SGHTA, CDR2 FQGNSA. V lost 1 base to trimming and J lost 0 bases; unmatched junction nucleotides: 8. In nucleotides, the CDR3 is TGTGCCAGCAGCTTAGTTCCGCAGGGGGCCAGCTCCTACGAGCAGTACTTC. Translated, it gives CASSLVPQGASSYEQYF. The variable domain in full, with the rest retrieved from reference TRBV7-2 and TRBJ2-7, is GAGVSQSPSNKVTEKGKDVELRCDPISGHTALYWYRQSLGQGLEFLIYFQGNSAPDKSGLPSDRFSAERTGGSVSTLTIQRTQQEDSAVYLCASSLVPQGASSYEQYFGPGTRLTVT.

This chain links TRBV11-2 with TRBJ1-2; TRBD1 matches at 10 bases. The CDR3 consists of 15 residues. V lost 4 bases, J lost 7 bases, and 9 bases stayed unmatched. CDR1 is SGHAT, CDR2 FQNNGV, per germline. CDR3 region: CASSSRLTGGSGYTF. The CDR3 DNA reads as TGTGCCAGCAGCTCCCGGCTGACAGGGGGCAGTGGCTACACCTTC.

V gene TRBV9 combines with J gene TRBJ1-4, with TRBD1 as a possible D gene (5 bases). From germline, CDR1 is SGDLS and CDR2 YYNGEE. The V and J ends lost 1 base and 0 bases respectively, with 7 bases between them. The CDR3 loop spans 15 amino acids. The CDR3 here is CASSVQGATNEKLFF. The CDR3, as DNA: TGTGCCAGCAGCGTACAGGGTGCAACTAATGAAAAACTGTTTTTT.

The CDR3 loop reads CASSFGSVEQYF. In DNA, the CDR3 is TGTGCCAGCAGTTTTGGCAGCGTTGAGCAGTACTTC. This sequence joins TRBV12-3 or TRBV12-4 and TRBJ2-7, with no clear D. The CDR3 totals 12 residues. Trimming removed 3 bases from V and 7 bases from J, with 10 bases in between.

V is TRBV19 and J is TRBJ1-5; maybe TRBD1 (5 bases). Deletions cut 6 bases from V and 0 bases from J, with 9 bases between. Germline V gene lookup returns CDR1 LNHDA and CDR2 SQIVND (reference sequence). The CDR3 is 14 residues long. CDR3: CASRTQGSNQPQHF. CDR3 nucleotides: TGTGCCAGTAGGACGCAGGGTAGCAATCAGCCCCAGCATTTT.

The rearrangement links TRBV29-1 to TRBJ2-1; D may be TRBD1 (6 bases). The length of the CDR3 is 13 residues. CDR1 and CDR2 (germline): SQVTM, ANQGSEA. V was clipped by 7 bases and J by 8 bases, with 18 bases between them. Written as DNA, the CDR3 is TGCAGCGGGATGGACAGCGCTTGGGATGAGCAGTTCTTC. Translated: CSGMDSAWDEQFF.

The genes are TRBV21-1 and TRBJ1-4; the table's D call TRBD1 went unverified against the DNA. TRBV21-1 is reported as a pseudogene. The CDR3 spans 13 residues. CDR3 bases: TGTGCCAGCAGCAAAGCGGAACAGGGCGAACTGTTTTTT. This translates into CASSKAEQGELFF.

The rearrangement links TRBV4-1 to TRBJ2-3, with 10 bases fitting TRBD2. J gave up 5 bases and V 4 bases, and 6 bases lay outside the gene matches. CDR3 length: 15 residues. Per the germline V gene, CDR1 is MGHRA and CDR2 is YSYEKL. The CDR3 protein is CASSPRAGGVDTQYF. In DNA, the CDR3 is TGCGCCAGCAGCCCCCGAGCGGGAGGGGTAGATACGCAGTATTTT.

This rearrangement joins TRBV12-3 or TRBV12-4 to TRBJ2-7; no clear D. The CDR3 has 12 residues. The V gene lost 3 bases and the J gene lost 2 bases, with 5 bases spanning the gap. The CDR3 nucleotides are TGTGCCAGCAGTTTGCAGGCCTACGAGCAGTACTTC. It translates to CASSLQAYEQYF.

DNA of the CDR3: TGTGCCAGCAGCAGCAGGGCGTCCTACGAGCAGTACTTC. It codes for CASSSRASYEQYF. V gene TRBV28 combines with J gene TRBJ2-7, with D tentatively TRBD1 (5 bases). With 6 bases removed from V and 1 base from J, the gap between germline ends came to 10 bases. The CDR3 has 13 residues. Per germline, CDR1 MDHEN and CDR2 SYDVKM.

Turning to this clone: The junction does not match germline at one end; this may be a read error. The rearrangement uses TRBV29-1 and TRBJ2-2, with 7 bases matching TRBD1. CDR1 is SQVTM and CDR2 is ANQGSEA in the germline V gene. The CDR3 runs to 14 residues. The CDR3 region is CSVEGTAGSGELFF. Written as DNA, the CDR3 is TGCAGCGTAGAAGGGACAGCTGGTTCCGGGGAGCTGTTTTTT.

The CDR3 coding sequence is TGTGCCAGCAGCAGGGGGCTCAATCAGCCCCAGCATTTT. It codes for CASSRGLNQPQHF. The V gene is TRBV6-6, the J gene TRBJ1-5; 8 bases are shared with TRBD1. Per the germline V gene, CDR1 is MNHNY and CDR2 is SVGAGI (reference sequence). The V and J ends lost 6 bases and 3 bases, in that order; junction bases with no gene match: 1. The CDR3 is 13 residues long.

Concerning this clone: The sample carries other DNA sequences with the same CDR3. The CDR3 DNA reads as TGTGCCTGGACCAGGGGTGAAAAACTGTTTTTT. This translates into CAWTRGEKLFF. The chain links TRBV30 to TRBJ1-4; D is perhaps TRBD1 (6 bases). V dropped 4 bases and J dropped 7 bases, with 7 bases sitting between them. Germline CDR1 and CDR2: GTSNPN and SVGIG (reference sequence). The CDR3 length is 11 residues.

V gene TRBV5-6 combines with J gene TRBJ2-1, with a possible D match to TRBD2 (6 bases). The CDR3 contains 13 residues. Trimming removed 9 bases at V and 8 bases at J, with 18 bases between. The V gene's germline CDR1 is SGHDT and CDR2 YYEEEE. DNA for the CDR3: TGTGCCACCCGACTAGTAACCAGCGATGAGCAGTTCTTC. This translates into CATRLVTSDEQFF. Variable domain in full (rest from reference TRBV5-6 and TRBJ2-1): DAGVTQSPTHLIKTRGQQVTLRCSPKSGHDTVSWYQQALGQGPQFIFQYYEEEERQRGNFPDRFSGHQFPNYSSELNVNALLLGDSALYLCATRLVTSDEQFFGPGTRLTVL.

CDR3 nucleotides: TGTGCCAGCAGGGTGCGGGAGTATAATTCACCCCTCCACTTT. Translation: CASRVREYNSPLHF. The chain employs TRBV6-5 and TRBJ1-6; the D is unclear. The CDR3 has 14 residues. In germline, CDR1 is MNHEY, CDR2 SVGAGI. Between the trimmed V and J ends, which lost 6 bases and 4 bases, there was a span of 10 bases.

This clone was picked up one time. The CDR3 reads CASSHALRGGQDYGYTF. For the CDR3, the DNA is TGCGCCAGCAGCCATGCGCTCCGCGGGGGGCAGGACTATGGCTACACCTTC. The V gene is TRBV4-1, the J gene TRBJ1-2, with a possible D match to TRBD1 (6 bases). Germline-derived CDR1 and CDR2 are MGHRA and YSYEKL. V lost 3 bases, J lost 3 bases, and 20 bases lay in between. This CDR3 has 17 amino acids.

A single count supports this clone. The rearrangement links TRBV12-3 or TRBV12-4 to TRBJ1-5; D gene unclear. With 1 base removed from V and 6 bases from J, the gap between germline ends came to 7 bases. CDR3 length: 13 amino acids. The CDR3 spells CASSLGGGQPQHF. In DNA, the CDR3 is TGTGCCAGCAGTTTAGGGGGAGGTCAGCCCCAGCATTTT.

The CDR3 loop reads CASSATQGSYEQYF. For the CDR3, the DNA is TGTGCCAGTAGTGCCACACAGGGCTCCTACGAGCAGTACTTC. This chain joins TRBV19 and TRBJ2-7; a weak D match, TRBD1 (6 bases). Trimming removed 5 bases from V and 0 bases from J, with 11 bases in between. From germline, CDR1 is LNHDA and CDR2 SQIVND (reference sequence). The CDR3 loop spans 14 amino acids.